The TCR beta chain described here comes from a study of shared T cell receptors in the human thymus. Deletions cut 5 bases from V and 5 bases from J, with 13 bases between. Germline assignment: CDR1 SGHAT and CDR2 FQNNGV. The CDR3 totals 14 residues. TCRdb keeps only in-frame clones here, not all; method: immunoSEQ multiplex PCR. The table shows some 700,000 clones, with 75% to 90% occurring only once. This same sample was also taken into another study, of human thymus T cells. That paper states: Thymus tissue was removed during corrective cardiac surgery. Blood and thymic repertoires both appeared biased in V and J gene usage. Related research examined unrelated individuals and reported that their thymic repertoires overlapped highly.

The V gene is TRBV11-2, the J gene TRBJ2-1; tentatively, D is TRBD2 (5 bases). The TCR was taken from a girl less than two years old with a congenital heart defect. The specimen sequenced was thymocytes. As DNA, the CDR3 is TGTGCCAGCAGCCCAAGAGTCGGGGACAATGAGCAGTTCTTC. Translating it yields CASSPRVGDNEQFF.